This passage covers 18 T cell receptor beta chains from one sample sequenced in a study of T cells of healthy individuals. TCRdb used MiXCR to reprocess the 5' RACE reads, holding one entry per CDR3 protein. The data hold roughly 87,000 distinct CDR3 sequences, with 17% observed a single time. The receptors here all came from a human donor in good health.

This clonotype was picked up a small number of times. The chain joins TRBV28 to TRBJ2-1; possible D gene TRBD1, 6 bases. Trimming pared 6 bases from V and 5 bases from J, leaving 14 bases between. CDR3 length equals 14 residues. CDR1 is MDHEN, CDR2 SYDVKM, per germline. CDR3 coding DNA: TGTGCCAGCAGCCGACCGGGACAAAACAATGAGCAGTTCTTC. Residues: CASSRPGQNNEQFF.

The rearrangement links TRBV27 to TRBJ2-7, with D maybe TRBD1 (5 bases). Trimming took off 8 bases at V and 4 bases at J, with 6 bases between the two ends. CDR1 is MNHEY and CDR2 is SMNVEV in the germline V gene (reference sequence). This CDR3 spans 10 amino acids. CDR3 in amino acids: CASGAYEQYF. The CDR3 DNA follows: TGTGCCAGCGGGGCTTACGAGCAGTACTTC.

J is TRBJ2-7 and V is TRBV10-3; TRBD1 aligns across 10 bases. Trimming at V came to 6 bases and at J to 5 bases, leaving 7 bases not matched to a gene. Germline CDR1 and CDR2: ENHRY and SYGVKD. The CDR3 consists of 14 residues. The CDR3 DNA reads TGTGCCATCAGATCCGGGACAGGGGCGGACGAGCAGTACTTC. Translating it yields CAIRSGTGADEQYF.

Ten or more counts support this clonotype. The chain joins TRBV28 to TRBJ2-7; perhaps TRBD1 as D (5 bases). V dropped 2 bases and J dropped 1 base, with 9 bases sitting between them. The CDR3 contains 14 residues. Germline V CDR1 and CDR2: MDHEN, SYDVKM. The CDR3: CASSLIYRSYEQYF. The CDR3 DNA reads as TGTGCCAGCAGTTTAATATACAGGTCCTACGAGCAGTACTTC.

The chain carries TRBV6-2 or TRBV6-3 and TRBJ1-6, with D perhaps matching TRBD1 (6 bases). This CDR3 is built from 14 residues. V was clipped by 4 bases and J by 7 bases, with 11 bases between them. Germline lookup yields CDR1 MNHEY and CDR2 SVGEGT. In DNA form, the CDR3 reads TGTGCCAGCAGTTTGGGACACCGGAATTCACCCCTCCACTTT. Residues: CASSLGHRNSPLHF.

The chain is built from TRBV6-2 or TRBV6-3 and TRBJ2-3; no clear D gene. From germline, CDR1 is MNHEY and CDR2 SVGEGT. The V end lost 10 bases, the J end lost 2 bases, and 13 bases lay between the germline ends. The CDR3 length is 13 residues. In DNA form, the CDR3 reads TGTGCCATTGAATCCCCAAACACAGATACGCAGTATTTT. Its translation: CAIESPNTDTQYF.

This clonotype has only a few counts. V is TRBV20-1 and J is TRBJ2-2; 8 bases match TRBD2. After removal of 6 bases from V and 4 bases from J, the junction contained 7 bases not matched to a gene. Germline-derived CDR1 and CDR2 are DFQATT and SNEGSKA (reference sequence). The CDR3 spans 14 residues. This CDR3 is CSARSGGVTGELFF. In DNA, the CDR3 is TGCAGTGCCCGTTCGGGGGGGGTCACCGGGGAGCTGTTTTTT.

V is TRBV6-5 and J is TRBJ2-3; D uncertain. V lost 10 bases and J lost 4, with 21 bases in between. Germline values: CDR1 MNHEY, CDR2 SVGAGI. This CDR3 has 15 amino acids. The CDR3 nucleotides read TGTGCCACCAGCAGAATAGGCTGGGCCCCAGATACGCAGTATTTT. Its protein product is CATSRIGWAPDTQYF.

This clonotype showed up many times. This chain joins TRBV6-5 and TRBJ1-2; 11 bases agree with TRBD1. V lost 2 bases and J lost 4; bases outside the gene matches: 6. The CDR3 covers 16 residues. Per the germline V gene, CDR1 is MNHEY and CDR2 is SVGAGI. The CDR3 sequence is CASSYTRTGGSYGYTF. As DNA, the CDR3 is TGTGCCAGCAGTTACACCAGGACAGGGGGCAGCTATGGCTACACCTTC.

Ten or more counts support this clonotype. The chain uses TRBV4-1 and TRBJ1-2; D ambiguous. Trimming cost V 0 bases and J 4 bases, with 12 bases left between them. Germline CDR1 MGHRA, CDR2 YSYEKL. The CDR3 contains 15 residues. CDR3 in amino acids: CASSQDGLPIYGYTF. The CDR3 DNA sequence: TGCGCCAGCAGCCAAGATGGACTCCCGATCTATGGCTACACCTTC.

This chain uses TRBV7-2 with TRBJ2-7, with D unresolved. Germline V gene data show CDR1 as SGHTA and CDR2 as FQGNSA. The CDR3 is 15 residues long. The ends were cut back, 1 base at V and 4 bases at J, with 14 bases in the middle. CDR3: CASSLGEGSLYEQYF. CDR3 bases: TGTGCCAGCAGCTTAGGTGAAGGTTCTCTTTACGAGCAGTACTTC.

This clonotype has ten or more counts. The V gene is TRBV12-3 or TRBV12-4, the J gene TRBJ2-4; D remains ambiguous. The V and J ends lost 3 bases and 6 bases respectively, with 9 bases between them. The CDR3 length is 13 residues. The CDR3 region has the DNA TGTGCCAGCAGTTTCTATATCTTAAACATTCAGTACTTC. Translation gives CASSFYILNIQYF.

Comments on this clonotype: A much bigger clone sits one base away, suggesting this may be a read error. This chain joins TRBV12-3 or TRBV12-4 and TRBJ1-6; 9 bases are a match to TRBD1. The junction had 4 bases not matched to a gene; V was cut back by 6 bases and J by 7 bases. The CDR3 is 14 amino acids. The CDR3 region has the DNA TGTGCCAGCAGCTTTGACAGGGGGAATTCACCCCTCCACTTT. Encoded protein: CASSFDRGNSPLHF.

There are a few counts of this clonotype. This rearrangement joins TRBV2 to TRBJ2-5, with D hard to call. From germline, CDR1 is SNHLY and CDR2 FYNNEI. V was trimmed by 7 bases and J by 3 bases, leaving 9 bases between them. This CDR3 has 12 amino acids. CDR3 DNA sequence: TGTGCCAGCATCGGCGGAAAAGAGACCCAGTACTTC. Protein product: CASIGGKETQYF.

There are many counts of this clonotype. This chain links TRBV21-1 with TRBJ1-3; TRBD1, the D gene given by the table, was not confirmed from the DNA. TRBV21-1 is a documented pseudogene. The CDR3 covers 15 residues. CDR3 residues: CASSKGSGTGNTIYF. DNA for the CDR3: TGTGCCAGCAGCAAGGGGTCAGGAACTGGAAACACCATATATTTT.

Points on this clonotype: The CDR3 ends on some other residue instead of the conserved phenylalanine or tryptophan, so this is likely a read error. The rearrangement uses TRBV6-4 and TRBJ2-1, with D perhaps given as TRBD1 or TRBD2 (6 bases each). V lost 6 bases, J lost 5 bases, and 17 bases lay in between. The CDR3 is made up of 15 amino acids. From germline, CDR1 is MRHNA and CDR2 SNTAGT. CDR3 loop: CASSPQAGGHNEQFL. The CDR3 nucleotides read TGTGCCAGCAGCCCCCAAGCCGGGGGCCACAATGAGCAGTTCCTC.

This clonotype was observed a few times. This chain uses TRBV4-3 with TRBJ2-7; TRBD2 might be the D (5 bases). The CDR3 is 15 amino acids. V was clipped by 0 bases and J by 2 bases, with 11 bases between them. Germline assignment: CDR1 LGHNA and CDR2 YSLEER. The CDR3 DNA reads TGCGCCAGCAGCCAAGAGAGGGTCAACCCCTACGAGCAGTACTTC. It codes for CASSQERVNPYEQYF.

This clonotype was seen a handful of times. The rearrangement joins TRBV7-2 to TRBJ2-7; D remains ambiguous. The length of the CDR3 is 11 residues. Trimming took off 3 bases at V and 5 bases at J, with 5 bases between the two ends. Germline V lookup: CDR1 SGHTA, CDR2 FQGNSA. The chain's CDR3 is CASSFTDEQYF. CDR3 nucleotide sequence: TGTGCCAGCAGCTTTACCGACGAGCAGTACTTC.